A single sample gave rise to the 19 T cell receptor beta chains below, sequenced in a study of blood T cell repertoires in COVID-19. Sequenced by immunoSEQ multiplex PCR; TCRdb stores in-frame clones only, minus some. The repertoire has approximately 100,000 clones, around 82% of them found once; the top ten carry around 11%. Sequenced input: peripheral blood. These receptor sequences come from a human donor in a cohort sampled during active COVID-19.

The chain recombines TRBV5-8 with TRBJ2-1; TRBD2 matches 7 bases. Germline lookup yields CDR1 SGHTS and CDR2 YDEGEE. This CDR3 is 14 amino acids long. V lost 5 bases to trimming and J lost 7 bases; unmatched junction nucleotides: 9. DNA of the CDR3: TGTGCCAGCAGAGAGGCGGGAGATAGAAATGAGCAGTTCTTC. It yields the protein CASREAGDRNEQFF.

The CDR3 here is CAISEGGTSKETQYF. The CDR3 nucleotides are TGTGCCATCAGTGAGGGCGGGACTAGCAAAGAGACCCAGTACTTC. The chain is built from TRBV10-3 and TRBJ2-5; 9 positions agree with TRBD2. J was trimmed by 3 bases and V by 2 bases; bases with no gene match: 4. CDR1 and CDR2 from the germline V gene are ENHRY and SYGVKD. The CDR3 loop spans 15 amino acids.

This chain connects TRBV10-3 to TRBJ2-1, with 8 bases aligning to TRBD1. V gave up 6 bases and J gave up 8 bases; unmatched junction bases: 3. The CDR3 length is 12 residues. Germline V gene data show CDR1 as ENHRY and CDR2 as SYGVKD. CDR3 sequence: CAIRQGGHEQFF. The CDR3 bases are TGTGCCATCAGACAGGGGGGACATGAGCAGTTCTTC.

The genes are TRBV5-1 and TRBJ1-3; 8 bases align to TRBD1. CDR3 size: 18 residues. V lost 1 base, J lost 0 bases, and 9 bases stayed unmatched. Looked up from germline, CDR1 is SGHRS and CDR2 is YFSETQ. CDR3 sequence reads: CASSLKVLDRASGNTIYF. CDR3 nucleotides: TGCGCCAGCAGCTTGAAAGTATTGGACAGGGCCTCTGGAAACACCATATATTTT.

V and J are TRBV19 and TRBJ2-3; 7 positions agree with TRBD1. The CDR3 runs 13 residues. The germline CDR1 and CDR2 sequences are LNHDA and SQIVND (reference sequence). Trimming took 6 bases from V and 4 from J; bases not matched to a gene: 4. The DNA of the CDR3 is TGTGCCAGTAGCCCGACAGGGTCAGATACGCAGTATTTT. Amino acids: CASSPTGSDTQYF. The complete variable domain, with remaining parts taken from reference TRBV19 and TRBJ2-3, reads DGGITQSPKYLFRKEGQNVTLSCEQNLNHDAMYWYRQDPGQGLRLIYYSQIVNDFQKGDIAEGYSVSREKKESFPLTVTSAQKNPTAFYLCASSPTGSDTQYFGPGTRLTVL.

The gene calls are TRBV25-1 and TRBJ1-2; D is perhaps TRBD1 (5 bases). The CDR3 is made up of 13 amino acids. V shed 3 bases and J shed 8 bases, with 13 bases lying between them. The V gene's germline CDR1 is MGHDK and CDR2 SYGVNS. The CDR3 DNA sequence: TGTGCCAGCAGTGATCTGACAGTATACGGCTACACCTTC. It is translated as CASSDLTVYGYTF.

The chain has TRBV29-1 and TRBJ2-1; D uncertain. CDR1 SQVTM and CDR2 ANQGSEA come from the germline V gene. Trimming left V 3 bases short and J 0 bases short, with 9 bases between. The CDR3 is 14 residues long. CDR3 coding DNA: TGCAGCGTTGAGTCAGGTAGCTCCTACAATGAGCAGTTCTTC. This codes for CSVESGSSYNEQFF.

This chain joins TRBV24-1 and TRBJ2-3, with D maybe TRBD2 (7 bases). Trimming shortened V by 9 bases and J by 0 bases, and 24 bases separated the two germline ends. This CDR3 comprises 18 residues. The germline CDR1 and CDR2 sequences are KGHDR and SFDVKD. The CDR3 region has the DNA TGTGCCACCTCCCGAGGGGGGGAGGTGGGGATTAGCACAGATACGCAGTATTTT. This sequence encodes CATSRGGEVGISTDTQYF.

This sequence joins TRBV19 and TRBJ2-5, with TRBD2 as a possible D gene (5 bases). CDR3 length: 14 amino acids. Germline CDR1 and CDR2: LNHDA and SQIVND (reference sequence). The CDR3 region is CGTSPKDWQETQYF. The DNA for the CDR3 is TGTGGCACCAGCCCGAAGGACTGGCAAGAGACCCAGTACTTC. The full variable domain, its missing parts supplied by reference TRBV19 and TRBJ2-5, is DGGITQSPKYLFRKEGQNVTLSCEQNLNHDAMYWYRQDPGQGLRLIYYSQIVNDFQKGDIAEGYSVSREKKESFPLTVTSAQKNPTAFYLCGTSPKDWQETQYFGPGTRLLVL.

The gene calls are TRBV7-2 and TRBJ2-1, with a tentative D call TRBD2 (6 bases). The CDR3 sequence is 18 residues long. Germline assignment: CDR1 SGHTA and CDR2 FQGNSA. Trimming took off 1 base at V and 0 bases at J, with 16 bases between the two ends. The CDR3, as DNA: TGTGCCAGCAGCTTAGAAAGTAGCGGTTTCAACTCCTACAATGAGCAGTTCTTC. Translated: CASSLESSGFNSYNEQFF.

The J gene is TRBJ2-3, the V gene TRBV5-6, with TRBD1 matching over 7 bases. CDR3 length: 15 residues. V trimming: 4 bases; J trimming: 9 bases; junction bases outside the gene matches: 14. Germline V gene sequence: CDR1 SGHDT, CDR2 YYEEEE. CDR3 amino acids: CASSLGQPIRGTQYF. CDR3 nucleotides: TGTGCCAGCAGCCTGGGACAGCCGATTAGGGGGACGCAGTATTTT.

The chain couples TRBV28 to TRBJ2-5; 12 bases line up with TRBD2. The CDR3 loop spans 16 amino acids. The V segment lost 8 bases and the J segment 5 bases; nucleotides outside the gene matches: 12. CDR1 MDHEN and CDR2 SYDVKM come from the germline V gene. The CDR3 region is CASSWGLAGGVETQYF. The CDR3, as DNA: TGTGCCAGCTCCTGGGGGCTAGCGGGAGGGGTGGAGACCCAGTACTTC.

J is TRBJ1-1 and V is TRBV2, with 8 bases aligning to TRBD1. From germline, CDR1 is SNHLY and CDR2 FYNNEI. There are 13 residues in the CDR3. Trimming at V came to 5 bases and at J to 7 bases, leaving 6 bases not matched to a gene. The CDR3 DNA sequence: TGTGCCAGCAGTTTACAGGGGGATGGTGAAGCTTTCTTT. Its translation is CASSLQGDGEAFF.

The CDR3 DNA reads TGCGCCAGCAGCGTCATGCAGGGGGGTGAGCAGTTCTTC. It encodes CASSVMQGGEQFF. The chain combines TRBV4-3 with TRBJ2-1; tentatively, D is TRBD1 (7 bases). Germline CDR1 is LGHNA and CDR2 is YSLEER. The CDR3 spans 13 residues. Trimming left V 5 bases short and J 9 bases short, with 14 bases between.

The chain couples TRBV9 to TRBJ1-2; 7 nucleotides align to TRBD1. In germline, CDR1 is SGDLS, CDR2 YYNGEE. With 3 bases clipped from V and 2 bases from J, the junction kept 7 bases outside the gene matches. This CDR3 is 15 amino acids long. The CDR3 protein is CASSGRQGANYGYTF. In nucleotides, the CDR3 is TGTGCCAGCAGCGGTCGACAGGGCGCGAACTATGGCTACACCTTC.

J is TRBJ1-1 and V is TRBV9; 7 positions agree with TRBD1. The CDR3 loop spans 15 amino acids. The V gene's germline CDR1 is SGDLS and CDR2 YYNGEE. J lost 5 bases, V lost 3 bases, and 10 bases had no gene match. The DNA of the CDR3 is TGTGCCAGCAGCGACTCGACAGGGAAGTCTACTGAAGCTTTCTTT. Protein product: CASSDSTGKSTEAFF.

The chain has TRBV4-2 and TRBJ2-1; 12 nucleotides line up with TRBD2. V shed 0 bases and J 7 bases; nucleotides not matched to a gene: 7. CDR1 is LGHNA, CDR2 YNFKEQ, per germline. The CDR3 is made up of 17 amino acids. CDR3: CASSQDRGTSGFNEQFF. The CDR3 nucleotides are TGTGCCAGCAGCCAAGATAGGGGGACTAGCGGGTTTAATGAGCAGTTCTTC.

This sequence joins TRBV2 and TRBJ2-3; TRBD2 aligns across 8 bases. Germline CDR1 and CDR2: SNHLY and FYNNEI. Trimming took 2 bases from V and 6 from J; bases not matched to a gene: 4. The CDR3 length is 14 residues. DNA of the CDR3: TGTGCCAGCAGTGAACTAGCGGGCCCCGATACGCAGTATTTT. This gives the protein CASSELAGPDTQYF.

The CDR3 here is CASSERGLEQYF. As DNA, the CDR3 is TGTGCCAGCAGTGAAAGGGGGCTCGAGCAGTACTTC. The chain combines TRBV2 with TRBJ2-7; TRBD1 matches 7 bases. Germline assignment: CDR1 SNHLY and CDR2 FYNNEI. V lost 2 bases to trimming and J lost 6 bases; unmatched junction nucleotides: 1. The CDR3 sequence is 12 residues long.